A selection of T cell receptor beta chains follows, all from one sample in a study of CD8 T cells in ankylosing spondylitis. Via MiXCR, TCRdb re-called the 5' RACE reads, giving one row per CDR3 protein. The sample lists about 700,000 distinct CDR3 sequences; 15% to 20% were seen once. The sequencing input was blood, either unsorted or a sorted T cell fraction (not recorded which). Every receptor here comes from a male donor with ankylosing spondylitis. The CDR3 runs from the conserved cysteine through the conserved F or W. Each record gives: V gene, D gene, clone size, J gene, CDR3 DNA, CDR3 protein. A D gene is named only where the DNA matches it firmly. Clone size is given for some rows only: seen once, a few or many times, or a class if the clone is expanded.

TRBV3-1	.	.	TRBJ1-6	TGTGCCAGCAGCCAAGATCTAAGGGGTGGATCACCCCTCCACTTT	CASSQDLRGGSPLHF
TRBV14	.	few	TRBJ1-1	TGTGCCAGCAGAAATGGGGCTGAAGCTTTCTTT	CASRNGAEAFF
TRBV10-3	.	.	TRBJ1-2	TGTGCCATCAGTGAGTCCCAGTACTATGGCTACACCTTC	CAISESQYYGYTF
TRBV6-2/TRBV6-3	.	few	TRBJ2-1	TGTGCCAGCAGTTATTCGGGGGAAATCGAGCAGTTCTTC	CASSYSGEIEQFF
TRBV7-9	.	.	TRBJ1-1	TGTGCCAGCAGCCCTTCGAAGTCTTCGAACACTGAAGCTTTCTTT	CASSPSKSSNTEAFF
TRBV20-1	TRBD1	many	TRBJ1-5	TGCAGTGCGCCCGGGGGGACAGGGGGACAGCCCCAGCATTTT	CSAPGGTGGQPQHF
TRBV5-6	.	.	TRBJ2-4	TGTGCCAGCAGCTTGGGAGCGGACATTCAGTACTTC	CASSLGADIQYF
TRBV29-1	.	.	TRBJ1-1	TGCAGCGTTGAAGATCCGGTACCGGGATACACTGAAGCTTTCTTT	CSVEDPVPGYTEAFF
TRBV6-1	TRBD1	.	TRBJ2-5	TGTGCCAGCAGTGAATGGGACAGAGGCAGAGCCCAGTACTTC	CASSEWDRGRAQYF
TRBV20-1	.	few	TRBJ2-1	TGCAGTGCTAGAGCGGAGACGGACCCATACTCCTACAATGAGCAGTTCTTC	CSARAETDPYSYNEQFF
TRBV19	.	few	TRBJ1-1	TGTGCCAGTAGTCCCAGGGAGATACGGACTGAAGCTTTCTTT	CASSPREIRTEAFF
TRBV5-1	TRBD2	few	TRBJ2-1	TGCGCCAGCAGCTCGAATGTAGCGGGAGTGTCCTACAATGAGCAGTTCTTC	CASSSNVAGVSYNEQFF
TRBV12-3/TRBV12-4	TRBD2	few	TRBJ2-5	TGTGCCAGCACAGAAGCGGGAGGGCCCTTGGAGACCCAGTACTTC	CASTEAGGPLETQYF
TRBV7-9	TRBD2	few	TRBJ2-1	TGTGCCAGCAGCTTAGTTTTGGGCGGGAGCCAGGACAATGAGCAGTTCTTC	CASSLVLGGSQDNEQFF
TRBV12-3/TRBV12-4	TRBD1	.	TRBJ1-5	TGTGCCAGCAGTTTCGGTAACAGGGGAAGCAATCAGCCCCAGCATTTT	CASSFGNRGSNQPQHF
TRBV10-3	.	few	TRBJ2-7	TGTGCCATCAGTGAGCACGGCGGATCCTCCTACGAGCAGTACTTC	CAISEHGGSSYEQYF